The 22 T cell receptor beta chains reported below all come from one sample, sequenced in a study of cytomegalovirus exposure and HLA in healthy donors. The PCR had 60 Vbeta and 13 Jbeta primers. The repertoire was sequenced with immunoSEQ multiplex PCR; TCRdb's copy has only in-frame clones and lacks some. The sample has some 140,000 clones; about three quarters are singletons. Sample: PBMCs. The source of these receptors is a male donor in good health and CMV-seropositive.

The rearrangement uses TRBV4-1 and TRBJ1-6; D gene unclear. This CDR3 comprises 18 residues. Trimming took 1 base from V and 0 from J, leaving 13 bases between them. Germline V gene sequence: CDR1 MGHRA, CDR2 YSYEKL. The CDR3 DNA reads as TGCGCCAGCAGCCAAGCCCCCTCGGGGAGCTCCTATAATTCACCCCTCCACTTT. This translates into CASSQAPSGSSYNSPLHF.

The chain employs TRBV6-6 and TRBJ2-2; the D gene is possibly TRBD2 (6 bases). The V gene's germline CDR1 is MNHNY and CDR2 SVGAGI (reference sequence). Trimming removed 11 bases from V and 0 bases from J, with 13 bases in between. This CDR3 has 14 residues. CDR3 nucleotide sequence: TGTGCCGTCGACCGGGGGACGAACACCGGGGAGCTGTTTTTT. It codes for CAVDRGTNTGELFF.

This clone has at least ten counts. The chain links TRBV2 to TRBJ1-1; 8 nucleotides align to TRBD1. The CDR3 has 14 amino acids. The J segment lost 1 base and the V segment lost 7 bases, leaving 5 bases of the junction unmatched. Germline V gene sequence: CDR1 SNHLY, CDR2 FYNNEI. The CDR3 coding sequence is TGTGCCAGCAATACAGGGACAGGGAACACTGAAGCTTTCTTT. Amino acid sequence: CASNTGTGNTEAFF.

This rearrangement joins TRBV6-1 to TRBJ2-5, with a possible D match to TRBD1 (6 bases). Germline lookup yields CDR1 MNHNS and CDR2 SASEGT. V shed 9 bases and J shed 5 bases, with 13 bases lying between them. This CDR3 is built from 12 residues. CDR3 DNA: TGTGCCAGTGTAGGACAGACGGAGACCCAGTACTTC. Translating it yields CASVGQTETQYF.

The chain employs TRBV21-1 and TRBJ2-5; the listed D gene, TRBD1, was not tested against the DNA. TRBV21-1 is termed a pseudogene. This CDR3 has 13 amino acids. Here the CDR3 DNA reads TGTGCCAGCAGCAAAAGGGGCGCGAAGACCCAGTACTTC. It yields the protein CASSKRGAKTQYF.

This clone was seen only once. J is TRBJ1-2 and V is TRBV5-6; D call uncertain. Trimming removed 0 bases at V and 2 bases at J, with 17 bases between. There are 17 residues in the CDR3. Germline CDR1 reads SGHDT; CDR2 reads YYEEEE. CDR3 sequence reads: CASSLDLLGSENYGYTF. CDR3 DNA: TGTGCCAGCAGCTTGGATCTCTTGGGGAGCGAGAACTATGGCTACACCTTC.

The chain joins TRBV9 to TRBJ2-1; the match to TRBD2 covers 7 bases. CDR3 length: 15 residues. The trim removed 0 bases at V and 0 bases at J, leaving 0 bases unmatched. CDR1 SGDLS and CDR2 YYNGEE come from the germline V gene. This CDR3 reads CASSVGTSSYNEQFF. CDR3 nucleotides: TGTGCCAGCAGCGTAGGGACTAGCTCCTACAATGAGCAGTTCTTC.

CDR3 nucleotides: TGTGCCAGCAGCACAACTCTAGCGGGAGTAACCGGGGAGCTGTTTTTT. Its translation is CASSTTLAGVTGELFF. The V and J genes are TRBV7-8 and TRBJ2-2, with TRBD2 matching 10 bases. Unmatched junction bases numbered 8, after V lost 5 bases and J lost 5 bases. The germline V gene has CDR1 SGHVS and CDR2 FQNEAQ. This CDR3 is 16 amino acids long.

The V gene is TRBV5-1, the J gene TRBJ2-7, with 12 positions matching TRBD1. Germline V gene lookup returns CDR1 SGHRS and CDR2 YFSETQ. J lost 7 bases, V lost 0 bases, and 11 bases had no gene match. CDR3 size: 17 residues. CDR3 bases: TGCGCCAGCAGCTTGGGCACTATTCGGGACAGGGGGCGTGAGCAGTACTTC. Protein sequence: CASSLGTIRDRGREQYF.

This clone has just one count. The chain recombines TRBV11-1 with TRBJ2-2; TRBD2 matches at 7 bases. Germline CDR1 is SGHAT and CDR2 is FQDESV (reference sequence). CDR3 length: 16 residues. J was trimmed by 2 bases and V by 3 bases; bases with no gene match: 6. The CDR3 DNA reads TGTGCCAGCAGCTTGCGACTAGCCCCTAACACCGGGGAGCTGTTTTTT. Translated: CASSLRLAPNTGELFF.

The chain recombines TRBV2 with TRBJ1-2; 9 nucleotides agree with TRBD1. Per the germline V gene, CDR1 is SNHLY and CDR2 is FYNNEI. Trimming took 6 bases from V and 3 from J; bases not matched to a gene: 8. CDR3 length: 15 residues. The CDR3 protein is CASSVTGGQYYGYTF. The CDR3 region has the DNA TGTGCCAGCAGCGTCACAGGGGGCCAATACTATGGCTACACCTTC.

This chain joins TRBV7-8 and TRBJ2-5, with D unresolved. This CDR3 comprises 13 residues. Germline lookup yields CDR1 SGHVS and CDR2 FQNEAQ. V dropped 5 bases and J dropped 5 bases, with 12 bases sitting between them. The chain's CDR3 is CASSTLRAETQYF. The CDR3 nucleotides read TGTGCCAGCAGCACGCTACGCGCGGAGACCCAGTACTTC.

CDR3 DNA sequence: TGTGCCAGCAGCCGACAGAGCTTTAATCAGCCCCAGCATTTT. Protein: CASSRQSFNQPQHF. The gene calls are TRBV28 and TRBJ1-5, with D tentatively TRBD1 (5 bases). Germline V gene lookup returns CDR1 MDHEN and CDR2 SYDVKM. The CDR3 contains 14 residues. The V gene lost 6 bases and the J gene lost 4 bases, with 13 bases spanning the gap. Looking up the rest from reference TRBV28 and TRBJ1-5 gives the full variable domain: DVKVTQSSRYLVKRTGEKVFLECVQDMDHENMFWYRQDPGLGLRLIYFSYDVKMKEKGDIPEGYSVSREKKERFSLILESASTNQTSMYLCASSRQSFNQPQHFGDGTRLSIL.

The chain carries TRBV6-1 and TRBJ2-1; 7 bases map to TRBD1. Germline values: CDR1 MNHNS, CDR2 SASEGT. The CDR3 has 16 amino acids. The V and J ends lost 0 bases and 0 bases, in that order; junction bases with no gene match: 2. In nucleotides, the CDR3 is TGTGCCAGCAGTGAAGCGCGACAGGGCTCCTACAATGAGCAGTTCTTC. It yields the protein CASSEARQGSYNEQFF.

The chain uses TRBV28 and TRBJ1-2; 7 bases match TRBD1. This CDR3 spans 14 amino acids. In germline, CDR1 is MDHEN, CDR2 SYDVKM. The V segment lost 2 bases and the J segment 7 bases; nucleotides outside the gene matches: 7. In DNA, the CDR3 is TGTGCCAGCAGTTTAGTGCAGGGGGTACTTGGCTACACCTTC. It yields the protein CASSLVQGVLGYTF.

The genes are TRBV7-6 and TRBJ2-3, with D possibly TRBD1 on 5 matching bases. V lost 2 bases and J 0 bases, leaving 12 bases between the germline ends. The CDR3 covers 16 residues. The germline gives CDR1 SGHVS, CDR2 FNYEAQ. The CDR3 is CASSLSLPGSTDTQYF. CDR3 bases: TGTGCCAGCAGCTTAAGTTTGCCAGGGAGCACAGATACGCAGTATTTT.

The rearrangement links TRBV6-1 to TRBJ1-5; D may be TRBD1 (6 bases). The CDR3 sequence is 16 residues long. CDR1 and CDR2 from the germline V gene are MNHNS and SASEGT. The germline V and J ends were trimmed by 0 bases and 9 bases, with 18 bases remaining between them. This CDR3 reads CASSEADSGGGWPQHF. The CDR3 nucleotides are TGTGCCAGCAGTGAAGCGGACAGCGGCGGGGGATGGCCCCAGCATTTT.

The chain links TRBV15 to TRBJ1-1; weak D call: TRBD1 (6 bases). Germline CDR1 and CDR2: LNHNV and YYDKDF (reference sequence). With 4 bases removed from V and 3 bases from J, the gap between germline ends came to 18 bases. This CDR3 has 16 residues. CDR3 region: CATSKVWTALHTEAFF. The CDR3 bases are TGTGCCACCAGCAAAGTTTGGACAGCCCTTCACACTGAAGCTTTCTTT.

V and J are TRBV13 and TRBJ1-3, with D possibly matching TRBD1 (6 bases). Germline CDR1 PRHDT, CDR2 FYEKMQ (reference sequence). The CDR3 has 14 residues. The V and J ends lost 0 bases and 8 bases respectively, with 11 bases between them. The CDR3 DNA sequence: TGTGCCAGCAGCTTAGGACAGGGTGGGGACACCATATATTTT. This sequence encodes CASSLGQGGDTIYF.

This clone has only one observation. The chain has TRBV6-6 and TRBJ2-1, with D possibly being TRBD1 (7 bases). The germline CDR1 and CDR2 sequences are MNHNY and SVGAGI (reference sequence). This CDR3 comprises 12 residues. The V gene lost 2 bases and the J gene lost 9 bases, with 8 bases spanning the gap. CDR3 region: CASSYQGGEQFF. The CDR3 DNA reads as TGTGCCAGCAGTTACCAGGGGGGTGAGCAGTTCTTC.

V is TRBV9 and J is TRBJ2-3; 9 nucleotides align to TRBD2. The V segment lost 0 bases and the J segment 2 bases; nucleotides outside the gene matches: 7. Germline assignment: CDR1 SGDLS and CDR2 YYNGEE. CDR3 size: 17 residues. The CDR3 loop reads CASSVAPSGRTTDTQYF. The DNA of the CDR3 is TGTGCCAGCAGCGTAGCACCGAGCGGGAGGACCACAGATACGCAGTATTTT.

The chain uses TRBV6-5 and TRBJ2-5; 7 nucleotides agree with TRBD1. Germline V gene sequence: CDR1 MNHEY, CDR2 SVGAGI. This CDR3 spans 16 amino acids. The V and J ends lost 4 bases and 5 bases, in that order; junction bases with no gene match: 13. CDR3 sequence: CASSWGLKGAQETQYF. CDR3 nucleotides: TGTGCCAGCAGTTGGGGCCTCAAGGGGGCTCAGGAGACCCAGTACTTC.